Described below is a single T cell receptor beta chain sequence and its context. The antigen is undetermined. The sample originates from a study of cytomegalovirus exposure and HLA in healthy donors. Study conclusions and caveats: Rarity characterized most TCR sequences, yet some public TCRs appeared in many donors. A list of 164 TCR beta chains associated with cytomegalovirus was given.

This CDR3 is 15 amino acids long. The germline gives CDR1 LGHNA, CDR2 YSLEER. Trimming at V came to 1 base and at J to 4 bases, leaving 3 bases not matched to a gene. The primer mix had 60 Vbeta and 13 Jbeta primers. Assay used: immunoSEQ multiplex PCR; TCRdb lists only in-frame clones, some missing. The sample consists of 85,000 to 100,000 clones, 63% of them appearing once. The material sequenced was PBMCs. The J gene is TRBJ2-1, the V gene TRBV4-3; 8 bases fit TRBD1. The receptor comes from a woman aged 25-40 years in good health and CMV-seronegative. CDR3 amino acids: CASSQGTGRYNEQFF. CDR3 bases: TGCGCCAGCAGCCAAGGGACAGGGAGATACAATGAGCAGTTCTTC.